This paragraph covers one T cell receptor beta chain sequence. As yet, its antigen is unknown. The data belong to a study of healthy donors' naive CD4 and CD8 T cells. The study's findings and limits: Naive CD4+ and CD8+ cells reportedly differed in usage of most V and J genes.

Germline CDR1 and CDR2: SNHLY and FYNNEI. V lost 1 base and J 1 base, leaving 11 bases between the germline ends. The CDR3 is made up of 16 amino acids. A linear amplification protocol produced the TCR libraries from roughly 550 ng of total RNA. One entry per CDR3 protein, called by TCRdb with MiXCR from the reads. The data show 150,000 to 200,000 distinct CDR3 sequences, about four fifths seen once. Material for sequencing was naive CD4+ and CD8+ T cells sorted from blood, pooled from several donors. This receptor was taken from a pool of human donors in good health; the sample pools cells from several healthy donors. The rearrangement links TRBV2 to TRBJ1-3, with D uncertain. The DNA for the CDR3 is TGTGCCAGCAGTGAAGACAGTGCCTCTTCTGGAAACACCATATATTTT. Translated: CASSEDSASSGNTIYF.